The clone carrying this T cell receptor beta chain was observed at least ten times. Library construction for TCR beta used iRepertoire HTBI primers and Arm-PCR of CDR3 regions. TCRdb ran MiXCR on the multiplex PCR reads and lists one entry per CDR3 protein. The sample contains 450,000 or so distinct CDR3 sequences, around 21% of which appear only once. This record belongs to a study of regulatory T cells in long-lasting Graves disease. CDR1 MNHEY and CDR2 SVGEGT come from the germline V gene. The CDR3 totals 13 residues. V lost 8 bases, J lost 4 bases, and 14 bases lay in between. The time point here: persistent/refractory GD, antithyroid drugs over 5 years with positive TRAb. Isolated PBMC RNA provided the starting material for the TCR library.

Sample: peripheral blood mononuclear cells (PBMCs), taken when the disease was refractory, from a patient treated with antithyroid drugs. The sequence came from a female donor with Graves disease. V gene TRBV6-2 or TRBV6-3 combines with J gene TRBJ1-2; tentatively, D is TRBD1 (6 bases). The CDR3 bases are TGTGCCAGCGTTCCGGGACACCGCTATGGCTACACCTTC. Its protein product is CASVPGHRYGYTF.